These 13 T cell receptor beta chains share one sample of origin, sequenced in a study of shared clonotypes between healthy human individuals. Here immunoSEQ multiplex PCR was the method, and the copy in TCRdb shows in-frame clones only, minus some. Of about 230,000 clones listed, 65% are singletons. The sequenced material came from memory CD4+ T cells sorted from blood. Sample subset: CD45RA-negative fraction. The receptors were sampled from a man aged 25 to 45 in good health.

The rearrangement joins TRBV4-3 to TRBJ1-2, with D possibly being TRBD1 (5 bases). The CDR3 contains 15 residues. V was pared by 1 base and J by 2 bases, with 11 bases between. Germline V CDR1 and CDR2: LGHNA, YSLEER. In DNA, the CDR3 is TGCGCCAGCAGCCAAGGTGGGGGGAGGAACTATGGCTACACCTTC. It translates to CASSQGGGRNYGYTF.

This rearrangement joins TRBV30 to TRBJ2-2; D not certain. The CDR3 totals 12 residues. Per the germline V gene, CDR1 is GTSNPN and CDR2 is SVGIG (reference sequence). Trimming shortened V by 2 bases and J by 3 bases, and 4 bases separated the two germline ends. The CDR3 coding sequence is TGTGCCTGGAGTTCTGACACCGGGGAGCTGTTTTTT. Translated, it gives CAWSSDTGELFF.

The V and J genes are TRBV10-1 and TRBJ2-3, with D possibly matching TRBD2 (5 bases). The V and J ends lost 6 bases and 4 bases respectively, with 17 bases between them. This CDR3 has 15 amino acids. CDR1 and CDR2 (germline): WNHNN, SYGVQD (reference sequence). The CDR3 DNA is TGCGCCAGCAGGACTAACAAAAAGAGAGCAGATACGCAGTATTTT. Encoded protein: CASRTNKKRADTQYF.

This clone is labeled medium-sized (0.01 to 0.1%). V usage is TRBV4-1 and J usage is TRBJ2-7, with TRBD1 identical over 7 bases. The J segment lost 5 bases and the V segment lost 1 base, leaving 14 bases of the junction unmatched. The CDR3 is 17 residues long. The germline V gene has CDR1 MGHRA and CDR2 YSYEKL. The CDR3, as DNA: TGCGCCAGCAGCCAAGGCCCAGCAGGGGGAGTCAAAAACGAGCAGTACTTC. It encodes CASSQGPAGGVKNEQYF.

In its sample, this clone ranks as medium-sized. The chain joins TRBV5-1 to TRBJ2-3; no definite D call. V was cut by 4 bases and J by 0 bases, with 6 bases left in between. The CDR3 is 13 amino acids. Looked up from germline, CDR1 is SGHRS and CDR2 is YFSETQ. Here the CDR3 reads CASSHDSTDTQYF. In nucleotides, the CDR3 is TGCGCCAGCAGCCATGACAGCACAGATACGCAGTATTTT.

The chain carries TRBV6-1 and TRBJ2-7; D perhaps matches TRBD1 (5 bases). Trimming removed 5 bases at V and 4 bases at J, with 9 bases between. CDR1 and CDR2 (germline): MNHNS, SASEGT. There are 12 residues in the CDR3. This CDR3 reads CASSFQGYEQYF. The CDR3 DNA reads as TGTGCCAGCAGTTTCCAGGGTTACGAGCAGTACTTC.

In regard to this clone: Other DNA sequences within the sample encode an identical CDR3. V is TRBV6-4 and J is TRBJ2-1, with 10 bases identical to TRBD2. With 4 bases clipped from V and 7 bases from J, the junction kept 4 bases outside the gene matches. Per germline, CDR1 MRHNA and CDR2 SNTAGT. CDR3 length: 14 amino acids. The CDR3 DNA reads as TGTGCCAGCAGTGTAGCGGGAGGCCGGAATGAGCAGTTCTTC. This codes for CASSVAGGRNEQFF.

The chain employs TRBV4-2 and TRBJ2-7; 9 nucleotides align to TRBD2. The CDR3 totals 17 residues. Germline assignment: CDR1 LGHNA and CDR2 YNFKEQ. Trimming took 0 bases from V and 2 from J; bases not matched to a gene: 8. Here the CDR3 reads CASSQEPGLAIAYEQYF. The CDR3 DNA reads TGTGCCAGCAGCCAAGAACCCGGACTAGCGATAGCCTACGAGCAGTACTTC.

This sequence joins TRBV15 and TRBJ2-5, with 10 nucleotides matching TRBD1. V lost 5 bases to trimming and J lost 3 bases; unmatched junction nucleotides: 3. CDR3 length: 14 amino acids. Germline CDR1 reads LNHNV; CDR2 reads YYDKDF (reference sequence). CDR3 protein: CATSAGTGEETQYF. CDR3 sequence (DNA): TGTGCCACCAGCGCCGGGACAGGGGAAGAGACCCAGTACTTC.

J is TRBJ2-3 and V is TRBV7-9; 12 bases match TRBD2. V shed 5 bases, J shed 2 bases, and the junction held 8 bases outside the gene matches. This CDR3 is built from 17 residues. The germline CDR1 and CDR2 sequences are SEHNR and FQNEAQ (reference sequence). CDR3 DNA: TGTGCCAGCAGCCCCCGGACTAGCGGGACCGACACAGATACGCAGTATTTT. Protein product: CASSPRTSGTDTDTQYF.

This clone has a handful of counts. The V call is TRBV28, the J call TRBJ2-1; D is uncertain. The V end lost 5 bases, the J end lost 6 bases, and 14 bases lay between the germline ends. The CDR3 length is 14 residues. In germline, CDR1 is MDHEN, CDR2 SYDVKM. In nucleotides, the CDR3 is TGTGCCAGCAGTGTAGCCCCCAGGATCAATGAGCAGTTCTTC. Translation: CASSVAPRINEQFF.

This clone appeared once. The chain links TRBV18 to TRBJ2-1, with a weak D call TRBD2 (6 bases). CDR1 and CDR2 from the germline V gene are KGHSH and LQKENI. V was pared by 3 bases and J by 9 bases, with 15 bases between. The CDR3 covers 14 residues. The DNA of the CDR3 is TGTGCCAGCTCACCCTCACGACTAGTTAGTGAGCAGTTCTTC. It translates to CASSPSRLVSEQFF.

This sequence joins TRBV13 and TRBJ2-2; D possibly matches TRBD1 or TRBD2 (6 bases each). CDR1 and CDR2 (germline): PRHDT, FYEKMQ (reference sequence). Trimming cost V 2 bases and J 7 bases, with 11 bases left between them. The CDR3 has 14 residues. CDR3 sequence: CASSLRGLGGELFF. The DNA for the CDR3 is TGTGCCAGCAGCTTACGGGGGCTCGGCGGGGAGCTGTTTTTT.